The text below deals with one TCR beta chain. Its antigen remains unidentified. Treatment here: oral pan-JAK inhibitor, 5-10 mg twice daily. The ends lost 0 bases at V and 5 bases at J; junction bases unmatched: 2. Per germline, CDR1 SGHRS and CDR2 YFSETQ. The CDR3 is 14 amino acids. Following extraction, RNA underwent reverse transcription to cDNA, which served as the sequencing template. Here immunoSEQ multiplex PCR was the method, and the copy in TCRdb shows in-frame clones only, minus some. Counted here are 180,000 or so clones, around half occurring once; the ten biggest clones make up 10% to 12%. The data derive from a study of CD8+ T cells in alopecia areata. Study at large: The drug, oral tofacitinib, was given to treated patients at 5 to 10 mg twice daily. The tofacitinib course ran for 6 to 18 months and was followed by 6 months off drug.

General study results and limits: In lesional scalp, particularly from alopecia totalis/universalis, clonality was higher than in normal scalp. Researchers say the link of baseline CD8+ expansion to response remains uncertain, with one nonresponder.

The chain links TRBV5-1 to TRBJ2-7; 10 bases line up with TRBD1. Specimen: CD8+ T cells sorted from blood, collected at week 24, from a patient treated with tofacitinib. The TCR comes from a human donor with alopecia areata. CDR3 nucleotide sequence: TGCGCCAGCAGCTTGGGACAGGGGGCCCACGAGCAGTACTTC. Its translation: CASSLGQGAHEQYF.